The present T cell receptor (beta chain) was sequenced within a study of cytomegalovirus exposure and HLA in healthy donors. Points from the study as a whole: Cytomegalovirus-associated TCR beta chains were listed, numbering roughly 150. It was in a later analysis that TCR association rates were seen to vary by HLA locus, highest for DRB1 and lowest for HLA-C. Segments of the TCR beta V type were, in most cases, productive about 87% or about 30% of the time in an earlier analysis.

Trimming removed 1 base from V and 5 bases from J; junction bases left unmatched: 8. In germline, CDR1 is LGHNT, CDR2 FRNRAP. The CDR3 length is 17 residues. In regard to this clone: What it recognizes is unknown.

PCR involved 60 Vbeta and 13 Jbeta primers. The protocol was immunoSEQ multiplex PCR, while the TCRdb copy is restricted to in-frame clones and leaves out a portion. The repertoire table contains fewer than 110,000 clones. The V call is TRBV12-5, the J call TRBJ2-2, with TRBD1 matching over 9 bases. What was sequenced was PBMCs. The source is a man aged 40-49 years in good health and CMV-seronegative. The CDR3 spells CASGLDPTGGVTGELFF. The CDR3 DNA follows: TGTGCTAGTGGTTTGGACCCGACAGGGGGGGTTACCGGGGAGCTGTTTTTT. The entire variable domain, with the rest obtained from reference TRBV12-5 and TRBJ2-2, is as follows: DARVTQTPRHKVTEMGQEVTMRCQPILGHNTVFWYRQTMMQGLELLAYFRNRAPLDDSGMPKDRFSAEMPDATLATLKIQPSEPRDSAVYFCASGLDPTGGVTGELFFGEGSRLTVL.